This TCR beta chain appears in the sequencing data of a study of T cell responses to AZD1222 COVID-19 vaccine (dated by TCRdb to the early 2020s). Concerning the study at large: Because spike-specific TCR depth and breadth did not differ between the two schedules, AZD1222 recipients who got a second dose at roughly 4 weeks were pooled with those who got a second dose at roughly 12 weeks. TCR sequencing was performed for 233 trial participants, of whom about 200 were given two doses of AZD1222 and some 26 were given two doses of MenACWY control vaccine. Enrollment into the trials was organized by age into subgroups of 18-55, 56-69 and 70-plus years, and those subgroups contained approximately 160, 26 and 62 TCR-sequenced participants, respectively. Study-wide conclusions, independent of this receptor: The 56-69-year group was small, and its depth increase did not reach significance, likely because of low power. A significant rise in spike-specific TCR breadth and depth was observed after two AZD1222 doses relative to day 0 and relative to MenACWY recipients. Reportedly, almost half of the unique spike-specific TCRs recognized epitopes lying outside the regions that are mutated in the B.1.351 and B.1.1.7 variants. Vaccine-associated CD4 TCRs spanned the whole spike protein, with dominant responses in regions 160-218 and 743-854. Participants were mostly white British, with more females than males. The authors suggested clonal diversity may have been underestimated. Conclusions about previously exposed vaccinees are limited because only five to seven AZD1222 recipients were SARS-CoV-2 seropositive at baseline. Because no samples from the day 14 peak response were available, repertoires could be characterized only after the peak T cell response.

The CDR3 regions of human TCRbeta chains were analyzed by immunosequencing. The original pipeline was this. Repertoire TCRs were matched against a reference library of SARS-CoV-2-specific TCRs generated with the MIRA antigen-specificity platform. Breadth was defined as the fraction of unique TCRs that were SARS-CoV-2-associated. Depth was defined as the fraction of total T cells that were SARS-CoV-2-associated. Using the MIRA data, each spike-specific TCR was assigned both to the spike region to which the TCR was reactive and to a CD4 or CD8 class. Log10-transformed breadth and depth values were compared by one-way ANOVA with Sidak's multiple comparisons tests. TCRdb carries this immuneACCESS record with in-frame sequences only. Its versions omit some clonotypes, under half of them owing to an unresolved V gene in the studies checked, with the rest unexplained. V and J calls and clone size are given by that table; D and trimming were obtained from the DNA. Present in this sample are about 180,000 clones, 70% to 90% of which were seen just once. The ten largest clones add up to roughly 0.49% of the sample.

This clone showed up just once. Its antigen is unknown. Base qualities are not recorded, but no much larger clone differs from it by a single base. V lost 5 bases and J lost 0 bases, and the count of bases not matched to a germline gene is 2. The CDR1 and CDR2 encoded by the germline V gene are MDHEN and SYDVKM. The CDR3 measures 14 amino acids from cysteine to phenylalanine. Solely the CDR3 DNA is kept, with 42 bases framed from the first base. This sample's time point label indicates: baseline before first vaccination. Vaccinee samples came from UK trials COV001 and COV002, including a single-blind randomized controlled phase 2/3 trial of AZD1222 (ChAdOx1 nCoV-19) in healthy adults. For TCRbeta chain sequencing, PBMC samples from trial participants were taken at day 0 and at day 28 after the second dose.

The material was peripheral blood, obtained on day 0 of AZD1222 vaccination. The sequence joins TRBV28 to TRBJ2-7, with TRBD2 identical over 9 junction bases. The origin of this receptor is an adult in good health. The nucleotides are TGTGCCAGCAGTCGTAGCGGGAGCTCCTACGAGCAGTACTTC. This gives the protein CASSRSGSSYEQYF.